The 25 T cell receptor beta chains presented below share a single source sample, sequenced in a study of neoadjuvant anti-PD-1 for oral cavity cancer. The table came from immunoSEQ multiplex PCR; TCRdb's copy has only in-frame clones and leaves some out. This sample carries about 6,700 clones, less than 80% of them seen once, and the ten largest clones take around 3%. Specimen: PBMCs, collected before nivolumab (anti-PD-1) treatment. Every receptor here comes from a person aged 35-79 years with oral cavity squamous cell carcinoma.

The rearrangement uses TRBV19 and TRBJ1-5; unclear D gene. Germline V gene sequence: CDR1 LNHDA, CDR2 SQIVND (reference sequence). Deletions cut 5 bases from V and 0 bases from J, with 11 bases between. The CDR3 loop spans 15 amino acids. As DNA, the CDR3 is TGTGCCAGTAGTGATCACCGGAGTAGCAATCAGCCCCAGCATTTT. This codes for CASSDHRSSNQPQHF.

The rearrangement links TRBV5-1 to TRBJ2-2; 12 nucleotides align to TRBD2. There are 16 residues in the CDR3. Per the germline V gene, CDR1 is SGHRS and CDR2 is YFSETQ. J lost 5 bases, V lost 4 bases, and 6 bases had no gene match. Written as DNA, the CDR3 is TGCGCCAGCAGCCTGCGCGGGACTAGCGGGACCGGGGAGCTGTTTTTT. Protein sequence: CASSLRGTSGTGELFF.

V gene TRBV7-2 combines with J gene TRBJ1-5; possible D gene TRBD1, 5 bases. Deletions cut 5 bases from V and 0 bases from J, with 11 bases between. CDR1 is SGHTA, CDR2 FQGNSA, per germline. The length of the CDR3 is 15 residues. The CDR3: CASSPPGDSNQPQHF. The CDR3 DNA sequence: TGTGCCAGCAGCCCTCCGGGGGATAGCAATCAGCCCCAGCATTTT.

The CDR3 DNA reads as TGTGCCAGCAGGACAGGGAATTCGTACACTGAAGCTTTCTTT. This encodes CASRTGNSYTEAFF. The rearrangement links TRBV2 to TRBJ1-1, with 7 nucleotides matching TRBD1. In germline, CDR1 is SNHLY, CDR2 FYNNEI. J lost 3 bases, V lost 6 bases, and 7 bases had no gene match. There are 14 residues in the CDR3.

This sequence joins TRBV19 and TRBJ1-2; TRBD1 matches at 8 bases. The CDR3 runs to 13 residues. After removal of 10 bases from V and 3 bases from J, the junction contained 7 bases not matched to a gene. Germline V gives CDR1 LNHDA, CDR2 SQIVND (reference sequence). The CDR3 reads CATTGASDYGYTF. Here the CDR3 DNA reads TGTGCCACGACAGGGGCCAGCGACTATGGCTACACCTTC.

This clone was seen once. V gene TRBV9 combines with J gene TRBJ1-4, with 7 positions matching TRBD1. The germline gives CDR1 SGDLS, CDR2 YYNGEE. This CDR3 has 14 residues. The V and J ends lost 0 bases and 7 bases, in that order; junction bases with no gene match: 3. In DNA, the CDR3 is TGTGCCAGCAGCGTAGGGTCAGGGGGTGAAAAACTGTTTTTT. Its protein is CASSVGSGGEKLFF.

The genes are TRBV2 and TRBJ1-1; D is unresolved. The CDR3 sequence is 14 residues long. Germline V gene sequence: CDR1 SNHLY, CDR2 FYNNEI. V was shortened by 2 bases and J by 10 bases, with 17 bases between the two germline ends. CDR3 amino acids: CASSEQGGRSGAFF. As DNA, the CDR3 is TGTGCCAGCAGTGAACAAGGAGGGAGGTCGGGAGCTTTCTTT.

The chain has TRBV7-2 and TRBJ1-2; maybe TRBD1 (5 bases). The CDR3 is made up of 14 amino acids. The germline gives CDR1 SGHTA, CDR2 FQGNSA. V was trimmed by 7 bases and J by 8 bases, leaving 20 bases between them. The CDR3 DNA is TGTGCCAGCACCCCGGGACCCCTGGAAGGGGGCTACACCTTC. It encodes CASTPGPLEGGYTF.

In this sample, this clone turned up once. The CDR3 DNA reads as TGTGCCAGCAGCTACAGACAGGCTTGGGCCACCGGGGAGCTGTTTTTT. Protein product: CASSYRQAWATGELFF. The chain carries TRBV5-4 and TRBJ2-2; D might be TRBD1 (6 bases). The V gene's germline CDR1 is SGHNT and CDR2 YYREEE (reference sequence). This CDR3 region has 16 residues. V lost 3 bases to trimming and J lost 4 bases, with 16 bases between them.

The chain recombines TRBV11-2 with TRBJ2-2; D is unresolved. This CDR3 contains 15 residues. V lost 2 bases, J lost 1 base, and 8 bases lay in between. CDR1 and CDR2 from the germline V gene are SGHAT and FQNNGV. CDR3 sequence (DNA): TGTGCCAGCAGCTTAACAAGCAGGAACACCGGGGAGCTGTTTTTT. This encodes CASSLTSRNTGELFF.

V gene TRBV5-1 combines with J gene TRBJ1-6, with 9 bases fitting TRBD1. Looked up from germline, CDR1 is SGHRS and CDR2 is YFSETQ. Trimming at V came to 6 bases and at J to 6 bases, leaving 7 bases not matched to a gene. The CDR3 contains 15 residues. The CDR3 loop is CASKRTTGGNSPLHF. The CDR3 DNA reads TGCGCCAGCAAACGGACGACAGGGGGTAATTCACCCCTCCACTTT.

The count of this clone is one. This chain uses TRBV11-2 with TRBJ1-1; tentatively, D is TRBD1 (6 bases). The germline V gene has CDR1 SGHAT and CDR2 FQNNGV. Trimming cost V 5 bases and J 3 bases, with 16 bases left between them. The CDR3 loop spans 15 amino acids. Here the CDR3 reads CASSPRPGADTEAFF. CDR3 nucleotide sequence: TGTGCCAGCAGCCCTCGGCCGGGGGCGGACACTGAAGCTTTCTTT.

This clone was detected once. CDR3 amino acids: CASSLPGQGRNEQFF. The CDR3 coding sequence is TGTGCCAGCAGTCTACCGGGACAGGGCCGGAATGAGCAGTTCTTC. The chain joins TRBV27 to TRBJ2-1, with TRBD1 matching 9 bases. The CDR3 extends over 15 amino acids. Unmatched junction bases numbered 9, after V lost 5 bases and J lost 7 bases. The germline V gene has CDR1 MNHEY and CDR2 SMNVEV (reference sequence).

The chain is built from TRBV6-6 and TRBJ1-1; 7 nucleotides line up with TRBD1. V lost 6 bases, J lost 1 base, and 8 bases stayed unmatched. Per the germline V gene, CDR1 is MNHNY and CDR2 is SVGAGI (reference sequence). CDR3 length: 15 amino acids. Here the CDR3 reads CASRHSGTANTEAFF. The CDR3 DNA sequence: TGTGCCAGCAGACACTCCGGGACAGCGAACACTGAAGCTTTCTTT.

The V call is TRBV5-1, the J call TRBJ1-1; no clear D gene. The CDR3 extends over 13 amino acids. Looked up from germline, CDR1 is SGHRS and CDR2 is YFSETQ. The germline V and J ends were trimmed by 3 bases and 3 bases, with 9 bases remaining between them. The CDR3 loop is CASSSDPYTEAFF. The DNA for the CDR3 is TGCGCCAGCAGCTCGGACCCATACACTGAAGCTTTCTTT.

The chain carries TRBV6-1 and TRBJ1-4; D might be TRBD1 (6 bases). The CDR3 has 15 residues. Germline V gene data show CDR1 as MNHNS and CDR2 as SASEGT. V was cut by 5 bases and J by 0 bases, with 10 bases left in between. CDR3 residues: CASSRRQATNEKLFF. DNA of the CDR3: TGTGCCAGCAGTCGAAGACAGGCAACTAATGAAAAACTGTTTTTT.

A few counts support this clone. The rearrangement links TRBV5-8 to TRBJ1-6; the D gene is possibly TRBD1 (6 bases). Trimming stripped 2 bases from V and 6 bases from J, with 15 bases between. This CDR3 region has 16 residues. Per the germline V gene, CDR1 is SGHTS and CDR2 is YDEGEE. The CDR3 DNA reads as TGTGCCAGCAGCTTTTTAACGGGACAACTTAATTCACCCCTCCACTTT. This encodes CASSFLTGQLNSPLHF.

This sequence joins TRBV7-2 and TRBJ2-3; D is unresolved. Between the trimmed V and J ends, which lost 5 bases and 3 bases, there was a span of 18 bases. Germline V lookup: CDR1 SGHTA, CDR2 FQGNSA. This CDR3 is built from 16 residues. CDR3 in amino acids: CASSPEDLPITDTQYF. CDR3 DNA: TGTGCCAGCAGCCCCGAAGACCTACCTATTACAGATACGCAGTATTTT.

The CDR3 reads CAWRALGQGRAGGTEAFF. The CDR3 DNA reads as TGTGCCTGGAGAGCATTAGGACAGGGGAGGGCCGGGGGCACTGAAGCTTTCTTT. This chain links TRBV30 with TRBJ1-1; 9 bases fit TRBD1. CDR3 length: 18 amino acids. V gave up 3 bases and J gave up 4 bases; unmatched junction bases: 18. From germline, CDR1 is GTSNPN and CDR2 SVGIG (reference sequence).

V is TRBV11-3 and J is TRBJ2-2, with D possibly being TRBD2 (6 bases). The CDR3 spans 16 residues. Germline V gene sequence: CDR1 SGHNT, CDR2 YENEEA. Trimming stripped 5 bases from V and 2 bases from J, with 15 bases between. DNA for the CDR3: TGTGCCAGCAGCATTAGTCGGGACTCCAACACCGGGGAGCTGTTTTTT. It encodes CASSISRDSNTGELFF.

This rearrangement joins TRBV19 to TRBJ2-2; the D gene is possibly TRBD2 (5 bases). V dropped 4 bases and J dropped 15 bases, with 15 bases sitting between them. CDR3 length: 12 residues. CDR1 LNHDA and CDR2 SQIVND come from the germline V gene (reference sequence). The CDR3 DNA reads as TGTGCCAGTAGTACCTCCCGACCGGGGATGTTTTTT. This encodes CASSTSRPGMFF.

V and J are TRBV6-6 and TRBJ2-7; TRBD1 matches at 7 bases. Trimming took 5 bases from V and 2 from J; bases not matched to a gene: 6. Germline CDR1 reads MNHNY; CDR2 reads SVGAGI (reference sequence). The CDR3 consists of 14 residues. Here the CDR3 DNA reads TGTGCCAGCAGTCGACAGGGAGTTGCCTACGAGCAGTACTTC. Protein product: CASSRQGVAYEQYF.

V usage is TRBV5-4 and J usage is TRBJ2-5; a possible D gene is TRBD1 (6 bases). Germline V lookup: CDR1 SGHNT, CDR2 YYREEE (reference sequence). V was cut by 3 bases and J by 5 bases, with 11 bases left in between. The CDR3 extends over 13 amino acids. The CDR3 protein is CASSWGQWETQYF. CDR3 coding DNA: TGTGCCAGCAGCTGGGGACAATGGGAGACCCAGTACTTC.

The gene calls are TRBV7-2 and TRBJ2-3; 16 bases line up with TRBD2. CDR3 length: 17 amino acids. Germline loops: CDR1 SGHTA, CDR2 FQGNSA. V lost 5 bases, J lost 5 bases, and 7 bases stayed unmatched. The CDR3 loop is CASSAGLAGGHLDTQYF. The DNA for the CDR3 is TGTGCCAGCAGCGCGGGACTAGCGGGGGGGCACTTAGATACGCAGTATTTT.

The chain combines TRBV5-1 with TRBJ2-1; no clear D gene. The V and J ends lost 1 base and 0 bases respectively, with 8 bases between them. CDR3 length: 15 amino acids. Germline assignment: CDR1 SGHRS and CDR2 YFSETQ. The CDR3 spells CASSLTGSSYNEQFF. The CDR3, as DNA: TGCGCCAGCAGCTTGACTGGTAGCTCCTACAATGAGCAGTTCTTC.